This entry lists 24 T cell receptor beta chains sequenced from one sample in a study of blood T cell repertoires in COVID-19. Assay: immunoSEQ multiplex PCR; the TCRdb copy retains only in-frame clones and omits some. The repertoire has some 41,000 clones, around 86% of them found once; the top ten carry about 4.8%. The sample consisted of peripheral blood. The receptors originated from a man aged 35 to 55 with active COVID-19.

The chain carries TRBV28 and TRBJ1-2; perhaps TRBD1 as D (6 bases). Germline CDR1 MDHEN, CDR2 SYDVKM. The CDR3 spans 14 residues. Trimming cost V 6 bases and J 6 bases, with 17 bases left between them. CDR3 nucleotides: TGTGCCAGCAGGCCGCCGGGGGGGCGGCATGGCTACACCTTC. It translates to CASRPPGGRHGYTF.

This chain joins TRBV5-5 and TRBJ2-7; 7 bases line up with TRBD1. The CDR3 loop spans 14 amino acids. Per the germline V gene, CDR1 is SGHKS and CDR2 is YYEKEE (reference sequence). J lost 6 bases, V lost 3 bases, and 9 bases had no gene match. This CDR3 is CASSSRQDRPEQYF. The CDR3 DNA sequence: TGTGCCAGCAGCTCCCGACAGGACAGGCCCGAGCAGTACTTC.

This clone is medium-sized. The chain carries TRBV7-9 and TRBJ1-2, with no clear D. Germline loops: CDR1 SEHNR, CDR2 FQNEAQ (reference sequence). The CDR3 is made up of 15 amino acids. V was shortened by 1 base and J by 3 bases, with 12 bases between the two germline ends. The CDR3, as DNA: TGTGCCAGCAGCTTAGTAGTGGAGGGCCACTATGGCTACACCTTC. Translation gives CASSLVVEGHYGYTF.

The chain employs TRBV5-1 and TRBJ1-2; no clear D gene. The CDR3 is 13 residues long. Trimming left V 4 bases short and J 4 bases short, with 11 bases between. The germline V gene encodes CDR1 SGHRS and CDR2 YFSETQ. CDR3 sequence (DNA): TGCGCCAGCAGCCCGGACTGGAGCTATGGCTACACCTTC. Its protein product is CASSPDWSYGYTF.

There are a few counts of this clone. The gene calls are TRBV5-4 and TRBJ2-3, with D unclear. Germline CDR1 is SGHNT and CDR2 is YYREEE (reference sequence). Trimming cost V 3 bases and J 2 bases, with 13 bases left between them. This CDR3 has 15 residues. CDR3 DNA sequence: TGTGCCAGCAGCTCCCCGACACCCACCACAGATACGCAGTATTTT. It specifies CASSSPTPTTDTQYF.

The rearrangement links TRBV20-1 to TRBJ1-2; 8 bases are a match to TRBD1. This CDR3 has 11 amino acids. Germline V gives CDR1 DFQATT, CDR2 SNEGSKA (reference sequence). Trimming took 8 bases from V and 8 from J; bases not matched to a gene: 7. The CDR3 region is CSPRTGQGYTF. CDR3 in DNA: TGCAGTCCTCGGACAGGGCAGGGCTACACCTTC.

This clone appeared a few times. This chain links TRBV3-1 (or the pseudogene TRBV3-2) with TRBJ2-7; TRBD1 matches 8 bases. The CDR3 consists of 11 residues. Looked up from germline, CDR1 is LGHDT and CDR2 is YNNKEL (reference sequence). J lost 7 bases, V lost 8 bases, and 4 bases had no gene match. The CDR3 here is CASGRGREQYF. The CDR3 region has the DNA TGTGCCAGCGGCAGGGGGCGAGAGCAGTACTTC.

This sequence joins TRBV10-1 and TRBJ2-5, with TRBD1 matching 7 bases. Germline V gene lookup returns CDR1 WNHNN and CDR2 SYGVQD (reference sequence). The V gene end was trimmed by 3 bases and the J gene end by 3 bases; junction bases not matched to a gene: 4. The CDR3 covers 14 residues. The CDR3 nucleotides read TGCGCCAGCAGTGATCAGGGGGAAGAAGAGACCCAGTACTTC. This gives the protein CASSDQGEEETQYF.

For this clone: Other DNA sequences in the sample encode the same CDR3. The rearrangement joins TRBV3-1 (or the pseudogene TRBV3-2) to TRBJ2-4; TRBD2 aligns across 13 bases. From germline, CDR1 is LGHDT and CDR2 YNNKEL (reference sequence). Trimming took 6 bases from V and 1 from J; bases not matched to a gene: 9. The CDR3 sequence is 18 residues long. The CDR3 loop reads CASSPRTSGSTAKNIQYF. In DNA form, the CDR3 reads TGTGCCAGCAGTCCCCGGACTAGCGGGAGTACGGCCAAAAACATTCAGTACTTC.

V usage is TRBV12-5 and J usage is TRBJ1-2; 10 positions match TRBD1. J lost 4 bases, V lost 1 base, and 9 bases had no gene match. The CDR3 totals 17 residues. Germline-derived CDR1 and CDR2 are LGHNT and FRNRAP. The CDR3 here is CASGLEGDRGRVYGYTF. CDR3 nucleotides: TGTGCTAGTGGTTTGGAGGGCGACAGGGGGCGTGTCTATGGCTACACCTTC. The full variable domain, completed using reference TRBV12-5 and TRBJ1-2, is DARVTQTPRHKVTEMGQEVTMRCQPILGHNTVFWYRQTMMQGLELLAYFRNRAPLDDSGMPKDRFSAEMPDATLATLKIQPSEPRDSAVYFCASGLEGDRGRVYGYTFGSGTRLTVV.

This clone showed up just once. The rearrangement links TRBV7-2 to TRBJ1-2, with D perhaps TRBD1 (5 bases). Trimming removed 0 bases from V and 0 bases from J, with 11 bases in between. CDR3 length equals 16 residues. The germline V gene has CDR1 SGHTA and CDR2 FQGNSA. CDR3: CASSLAEWGANYGYTF. The CDR3 bases are TGTGCCAGCAGCTTAGCGGAATGGGGGGCTAACTATGGCTACACCTTC.

The rearrangement links TRBV3-1 (or the pseudogene TRBV3-2) to TRBJ2-2; D perhaps matches TRBD2 (5 bases). Germline V gene sequence: CDR1 LGHDT, CDR2 YNNKEL (reference sequence). The CDR3 length is 14 residues. V was pared by 4 bases and J by 6 bases, with 12 bases between. CDR3: CASSLRTGAGELFF. The CDR3 nucleotides read TGTGCCAGCAGCCTACGGACTGGGGCCGGGGAGCTGTTTTTT.

The rearrangement links TRBV27 to TRBJ1-5; a possible D gene is TRBD1 (5 bases). The CDR3 sequence is 13 residues long. Germline CDR1 and CDR2: MNHEY and SMNVEV (reference sequence). V was trimmed by 4 bases and J by 3 bases, leaving 7 bases between them. The CDR3, as DNA: TGTGCCAGCAGTTCAGGGTACAATCAGCCCCAGCATTTT. This gives the protein CASSSGYNQPQHF.

This sequence joins TRBV19 and TRBJ1-2, with D possibly matching TRBD1 (6 bases). The CDR3 sequence is 13 residues long. Germline V CDR1 and CDR2: LNHDA, SQIVND (reference sequence). Between the trimmed V and J ends, which lost 5 bases and 2 bases, there was a span of 9 bases. Here the CDR3 DNA reads TGTGCCAGTAGTTTCAGGGGAAACTATGGCTACACCTTC. This sequence encodes CASSFRGNYGYTF.

This clone was seen a handful of times. The V gene is TRBV5-1, the J gene TRBJ2-1; 8 bases align to TRBD2. The CDR3 is 17 residues long. Trimming took 4 bases from V and 2 from J; bases not matched to a gene: 11. CDR1 is SGHRS, CDR2 YFSETQ, per germline. As DNA, the CDR3 is TGCGCCAGCAGCCTAATCGCGCTTAGCGGGACCTACAATGAGCAGTTCTTC. Encoded protein: CASSLIALSGTYNEQFF. The variable domain in full, completed from reference TRBV5-1 and TRBJ2-1, reads KAGVTQTPRYLIKTRGQQVTLSCSPISGHRSVSWYQQTPGQGLQFLFEYFSETQRNKGNFPGRFSGRQFSNSRSEMNVSTLELGDSALYLCASSLIALSGTYNEQFFGPGTRLTVL.

This chain uses TRBV28 with TRBJ2-5; 7 bases agree with TRBD2. CDR1 and CDR2 (germline): MDHEN, SYDVKM. V gave up 2 bases and J gave up 5 bases; unmatched junction bases: 11. The CDR3 sequence is 16 residues long. Here the CDR3 DNA reads TGTGCCAGCAGTTTAGACCTGGCGGCGGGAGAGGAGACCCAGTACTTC. This sequence encodes CASSLDLAAGEETQYF.

V and J are TRBV7-4 and TRBJ1-2; 10 bases fit TRBD1. V lost 5 bases to trimming and J lost 7 bases; unmatched junction nucleotides: 10. The CDR3 sequence is 15 residues long. CDR1 is SGHVT, CDR2 SQSDAQ, per germline. The CDR3 here is CASSLCDRGLVGYTF. The CDR3 DNA is TGTGCCAGCAGCCTCTGTGACAGGGGGCTGGTTGGCTACACCTTC. Drawing the rest from reference TRBV7-4 and TRBJ1-2, the complete variable domain is GAGVSQSPRYKVAKRGRDVALRCDSISGHVTLYWYRQTLGQGSEVLTYSQSDAQRDKSGRPSGRFSAERPERSVSTLKIQRTEQGDSAVYLCASSLCDRGLVGYTFGSGTRLTVV.

The gene calls are TRBV21-1 and TRBJ2-5; TRBD1 reflects the table's D call only, with no check against the DNA. TRBV21-1 is a pseudogene locus. CDR3 length: 14 amino acids. The CDR3 here is CASSTTGFGETQYF. CDR3 in DNA: TGTGCCAGCAGCACTACAGGGTTTGGAGAGACCCAGTACTTC.

Remarks on this clone: At the DNA level, this CDR3 is encoded by other sequences in the same sample as well. This chain joins TRBV27 and TRBJ1-2; D perhaps matches TRBD1 (6 bases). Trimming pared 8 bases from V and 5 bases from J, leaving 15 bases between. Looked up from germline, CDR1 is MNHEY and CDR2 is SMNVEV (reference sequence). The CDR3 contains 13 residues. The CDR3 sequence is CASSPQGLYGYTF. The DNA of the CDR3 is TGTGCCAGCTCCCCACAGGGCTTGTATGGCTACACCTTC.

V gene TRBV28 combines with J gene TRBJ1-2, with 7 bases that match TRBD1. Germline values: CDR1 MDHEN, CDR2 SYDVKM. This CDR3 has 14 amino acids. J gave up 4 bases and V 2 bases, and 4 bases lay outside the gene matches. The CDR3 is CASSLGGGGYGYTF. The CDR3, as DNA: TGTGCCAGCAGTTTAGGAGGGGGCGGCTATGGCTACACCTTC.

This chain uses TRBV27 with TRBJ1-1; D is perhaps TRBD1 (6 bases). Germline-derived CDR1 and CDR2 are MNHEY and SMNVEV (reference sequence). V was pared by 0 bases and J by 4 bases, with 12 bases between. The CDR3 is made up of 15 amino acids. The CDR3 is CASSLSGGASTEAFF. Written as DNA, the CDR3 is TGTGCCAGCAGTTTATCTGGGGGCGCGAGCACTGAAGCTTTCTTT.

This clone was detected only once. J is TRBJ1-4 and V is TRBV25-1, with D maybe TRBD1 (5 bases). The CDR3 runs 14 residues. V dropped 1 base and J dropped 7 bases, with 10 bases sitting between them. The germline V gene encodes CDR1 MGHDK and CDR2 SYGVNS. The CDR3 loop is CASSESRGGEKLFF. The CDR3 region has the DNA TGTGCCAGCAGTGAATCCCGGGGGGGTGAAAAACTGTTTTTT.

The J gene is TRBJ1-5, the V gene TRBV29-1; TRBD1 agrees at 9 bases. The V and J ends lost 6 bases and 0 bases, in that order; junction bases with no gene match: 6. The germline V gene has CDR1 SQVTM and CDR2 ANQGSEA. The CDR3 is 15 amino acids. The CDR3: CSVGTGPYSNQPQHF. The CDR3 DNA is TGCAGCGTAGGGACAGGGCCCTATAGCAATCAGCCCCAGCATTTT. Drawing the rest from reference TRBV29-1 and TRBJ1-5, the complete variable domain is SAVISQKPSRDICQRGTSLTIQCQVDSQVTMMFWYRQQPGQSLTLIATANQGSEATYESGFVIDKFPISRPNLTFSTLTVSNMSPEDSSIYLCSVGTGPYSNQPQHFGDGTRLSIL.

This chain joins TRBV9 and TRBJ2-5; 9 nucleotides agree with TRBD2. The trim removed 7 bases at V and 6 bases at J, leaving 13 bases unmatched. The germline V gene encodes CDR1 SGDLS and CDR2 YYNGEE. There are 15 residues in the CDR3. CDR3 loop: CASGSGSPPGQTQYF. The CDR3 bases are TGTGCCAGCGGTAGCGGGAGTCCTCCCGGGCAGACCCAGTACTTC.